The 14 T cell receptor beta chains reported below all come from one sample, sequenced in a study of CD8+ T cells in alopecia areata. Isolated RNA was reverse transcribed into cDNA used as the sequencing template. TCRdb's copy holds only in-frame clones and misses some; the assay was immunoSEQ multiplex PCR. The repertoire includes 150,000 to 200,000 clones, approximately 60% of them detected once, and about 4.4% sits in the top ten. Sequenced material: CD4+ T cells sorted from blood. The origin of the receptors is a human donor in good health.

The rearrangement links TRBV7-9 to TRBJ2-7, with D perhaps given as TRBD1 or TRBD2 (5 bases each). Between the trimmed V and J ends, which lost 5 bases and 4 bases, there was a span of 24 bases. The germline CDR1 and CDR2 sequences are SEHNR and FQNEAQ (reference sequence). This CDR3 is 17 amino acids long. The DNA of the CDR3 is TGTGCCAGCAGCCACCCGGGAAGCTTGGGGACCAGATACGAGCAGTACTTC. It translates to CASSHPGSLGTRYEQYF.

This clone was observed a handful of times. This sequence joins TRBV5-5 and TRBJ1-5; 10 bases align to TRBD1. With V trimmed by 1 base and J by 4 bases, 5 bases remained unmatched. This CDR3 is built from 16 residues. Germline assignment: CDR1 SGHKS and CDR2 YYEKEE (reference sequence). CDR3 protein: CASSLLPGQGNQPQHF. The CDR3 DNA sequence: TGTGCCAGCAGCTTGCTACCGGGACAGGGGAATCAGCCCCAGCATTTT.

This chain uses TRBV30 with TRBJ2-5; no clear D gene. The V gene's germline CDR1 is GTSNPN and CDR2 SVGIG (reference sequence). This CDR3 is 10 amino acids long. Between the trimmed V and J ends, which lost 5 bases and 5 bases, there was a span of 6 bases. The CDR3 region has the DNA TGTGCCTGGTCTACGGAGACCCAGTACTTC. Encoded protein: CAWSTETQYF.

The chain recombines TRBV28 with TRBJ2-3; possible D gene TRBD2, 5 bases. The V end was cut by 1 base, the J end by 4 bases, with 12 bases between. The germline V gene has CDR1 MDHEN and CDR2 SYDVKM. CDR3 size: 15 residues. The CDR3 loop is CASSLSDFTADTQYF. CDR3 DNA sequence: TGTGCCAGCAGTTTATCGGACTTCACCGCAGATACGCAGTATTTT.

This clone has more than one count but fewer than ten. The gene calls are TRBV4-1 and TRBJ2-2, with 7 bases fitting TRBD2. The CDR3 has 15 residues. The germline gives CDR1 MGHRA, CDR2 YSYEKL. Germline trimming cut 4 bases from V and 5 bases from J; bases unmatched to any gene: 7. The CDR3 coding sequence is TGCGCCAGCAGCCGGAGCGGGGCAAAGACCGGGGAGCTGTTTTTT. This gives the protein CASSRSGAKTGELFF.

The chain links TRBV30 to TRBJ2-5; D is undetermined. The DNA matches TRBJ2-7 better at its end, which makes the J call doubtful. The CDR3 loop spans 13 amino acids. Germline V gives CDR1 GTSNPN, CDR2 SVGIG (reference sequence). The CDR3 loop reads CAWRGIVGSEQYF. Here the CDR3 DNA reads TGTGCCTGGAGGGGGATAGTAGGGTCCGAGCAGTACTTC.

This chain links TRBV13 with TRBJ1-4; D unresolved. Looked up from germline, CDR1 is PRHDT and CDR2 is FYEKMQ (reference sequence). This CDR3 is built from 15 residues. V was cut by 7 bases and J by 5 bases, with 17 bases left in between. The CDR3 sequence is CASTRRSGNNEKLFF. The CDR3 region has the DNA TGTGCCAGCACCAGGAGGTCTGGTAACAATGAAAAACTGTTTTTT.

The chain is built from TRBV29-1 and TRBJ2-5; 11 bases map to TRBD2. CDR1 is SQVTM and CDR2 is ANQGSEA in the germline V gene. Trimming at V came to 3 bases and at J to 2 bases, leaving 8 bases not matched to a gene. The CDR3 loop spans 16 amino acids. CDR3 bases: TGCAGCGTTGACCCACTAGCGGGAGAGAGACAAGAGACCCAGTACTTC. Translating gives CSVDPLAGERQETQYF.

The gene calls are TRBV28 and TRBJ2-1, with TRBD2 matching over 9 bases. This CDR3 comprises 14 residues. Germline assignment: CDR1 MDHEN and CDR2 SYDVKM. Losses at the gene ends were 6 bases for V and 3 bases for J; bases not matched to a gene: 3. The CDR3 DNA reads TGTGCCAGCAGCGATAGCGGGAGCTACAATGAGCAGTTCTTC. Amino acid sequence: CASSDSGSYNEQFF.

In this sample, this clone turned up a few times. The gene calls are TRBV19 and TRBJ2-1; D perhaps matches TRBD1 (5 bases). This CDR3 region has 14 residues. Germline CDR1 LNHDA, CDR2 SQIVND (reference sequence). V was trimmed by 3 bases and J by 9 bases, leaving 15 bases between them. The CDR3 DNA follows: TGTGCCAGTAGTATTAAGGCCACAGGTAGTGAGCAGTTCTTC. Its translation is CASSIKATGSEQFF. The whole variable domain, remainder taken from reference TRBV19 and TRBJ2-1, is DGGITQSPKYLFRKEGQNVTLSCEQNLNHDAMYWYRQDPGQGLRLIYYSQIVNDFQKGDIAEGYSVSREKKESFPLTVTSAQKNPTAFYLCASSIKATGSEQFFGPGTRLTVL.

The V and J genes are TRBV25-1 and TRBJ1-1; maybe TRBD1 (6 bases). Germline CDR1 MGHDK, CDR2 SYGVNS. The CDR3 consists of 14 residues. V was trimmed by 4 bases and J by 1 base, leaving 10 bases between them. CDR3 loop: CASSGRTANTEAFF. The DNA of the CDR3 is TGTGCCAGCAGTGGTAGGACAGCGAACACTGAAGCTTTCTTT.

This chain uses TRBV29-1 with TRBJ2-5, with TRBD1 matching over 10 bases. The CDR3 sequence is 14 residues long. CDR1 is SQVTM, CDR2 ANQGSEA, per germline. J lost 3 bases, V lost 5 bases, and 6 bases had no gene match. CDR3 residues: CSVRGQGKKETQYF. In nucleotides, the CDR3 is TGCAGCGTTAGGGGACAGGGGAAAAAAGAGACCCAGTACTTC.

The chain employs TRBV5-6 and TRBJ1-5; no firm D call. Per the germline V gene, CDR1 is SGHDT and CDR2 is YYEEEE. The CDR3 spans 14 residues. V was trimmed by 0 bases and J by 3 bases, leaving 7 bases between them. The CDR3 DNA reads as TGTGCCAGCAGCTTGGCCGGCCCCAATCAGCCCCAGCATTTT. Translation: CASSLAGPNQPQHF.

The chain combines TRBV7-9 with TRBJ2-1; 10 nucleotides agree with TRBD2. V trimming: 1 base; J trimming: 6 bases; junction bases outside the gene matches: 9. The CDR3 is made up of 17 amino acids. Germline V gene lookup returns CDR1 SEHNR and CDR2 FQNEAQ (reference sequence). CDR3 sequence (DNA): TGTGCCAGCAGCTTAGGGAGCGGGAGGGCCAGAAGCAATGAGCAGTTCTTC. Amino acids: CASSLGSGRARSNEQFF.